These 20 T cell receptor beta chains were all obtained from the same sample, sequenced in a study of blood T cells in healthy people across ages. Through a sample-barcoded 5' primer and a J-beta primer mix, a second PCR was run for 7 to 11 cycles. Each CDR3 protein gets one entry after TCRdb re-called the 5' RACE reads with MiXCR. The table includes 1.5 million to 2 million distinct CDR3 sequences, about 32% detected once. Sequencing used blood. Source of these receptors: a woman aged 30 to 39 in good health.

The V and J genes are TRBV12-3 or TRBV12-4 and TRBJ2-1; TRBD2 agrees at 11 bases. The CDR3 has 14 residues. V gave up 7 bases and J gave up 9 bases; unmatched junction bases: 8. The CDR3 DNA reads as TGTGCCAGCAAGATAGCGGGGGGGCGTAGTGAGCAGTTCTTC. Its protein is CASKIAGGRSEQFF.

The chain combines TRBV4-1 with TRBJ1-6; 8 nucleotides align to TRBD1. The trim removed 3 bases at V and 5 bases at J, leaving 6 bases unmatched. Germline CDR1 reads MGHRA; CDR2 reads YSYEKL. There are 16 residues in the CDR3. The CDR3 protein is CASSQSQGADNSPLHF. CDR3 in DNA: TGCGCCAGCAGCCAGTCCCAGGGGGCCGATAATTCACCCCTCCACTTT.

In its sample, this clonotype was seen many times. V usage is TRBV20-1 and J usage is TRBJ2-7; maybe TRBD2 (6 bases). Deletions cut 3 bases from V and 2 bases from J, with 14 bases between. Germline V gene data show CDR1 as DFQATT and CDR2 as SNEGSKA (reference sequence). CDR3 length: 14 residues. CDR3 bases: TGCAGTGCTAGTCCAGCGGGCGAACCCTACGAGCAGTACTTC. As protein: CSASPAGEPYEQYF.

The rearrangement links TRBV10-3 to TRBJ2-5; D gene ambiguous. Germline-derived CDR1 and CDR2 are ENHRY and SYGVKD. The V end was cut by 3 bases, the J end by 1 base, with 12 bases between. The CDR3 covers 15 residues. The DNA for the CDR3 is TGTGCCATCAGTGAAAGGGCGTCAGTCCAAGAGACCCAGTACTTC. Residues: CAISERASVQETQYF.

The J gene is TRBJ2-1, the V gene TRBV2, with D tentatively TRBD2 (6 bases). The CDR3 loop spans 14 amino acids. Germline V lookup: CDR1 SNHLY, CDR2 FYNNEI. V was shortened by 1 base and J by 6 bases, with 10 bases between the two germline ends. CDR3 DNA: TGTGCCAGCAGTGAAGGGGGACTTGGCAATGAGCAGTTCTTC. Its translation: CASSEGGLGNEQFF.

This clonotype is a singleton in its sample. V and J are TRBV4-1 and TRBJ2-7, with no clear D. Germline lookup yields CDR1 MGHRA and CDR2 YSYEKL. This CDR3 has 14 amino acids. V lost 1 base, J lost 3 bases, and 10 bases lay in between. The CDR3 region is CASSQGRLYYEQYF. The CDR3 bases are TGCGCCAGCAGCCAAGGTCGACTTTACTACGAGCAGTACTTC.

The chain has TRBV29-1 and TRBJ2-7, with D possibly matching TRBD1 (6 bases). This CDR3 comprises 12 residues. The germline CDR1 and CDR2 sequences are SQVTM and ANQGSEA. Trimming stripped 3 bases from V and 5 bases from J, with 11 bases between. CDR3 amino acids: CSVEGALNEQYF. Written as DNA, the CDR3 is TGCAGCGTTGAGGGGGCGCTGAACGAGCAGTACTTC.

This clonotype was observed a few times. This rearrangement joins TRBV28 to TRBJ2-3; D not resolved. The V gene lost 1 base and the J gene lost 1 base, with 6 bases spanning the gap. The CDR3 is 14 residues long. Germline V gives CDR1 MDHEN, CDR2 SYDVKM. As DNA, the CDR3 is TGTGCCAGCAGTTTATCGACTGGCACAGATACGCAGTATTTT. It is translated as CASSLSTGTDTQYF.

This clonotype turned up a few times. This chain joins TRBV12-3 or TRBV12-4 and TRBJ1-2; 12 bases line up with TRBD1. This CDR3 comprises 14 residues. The trim removed 3 bases at V and 6 bases at J, leaving 2 bases unmatched. CDR3 residues: CASSLGTGGDGYTF. The CDR3 DNA reads TGTGCCAGCAGTTTGGGGACAGGGGGCGATGGCTACACCTTC.

A few counts support this clonotype. The V gene is TRBV20-1, the J gene TRBJ2-1, with 9 bases matching TRBD2. Germline V CDR1 and CDR2: DFQATT, SNEGSKA (reference sequence). This CDR3 has 13 amino acids. Trimming took 4 bases from V and 10 from J; bases not matched to a gene: 8. The CDR3 sequence: CSATAGGPGEQFF. As DNA, the CDR3 is TGCAGTGCTACCGCGGGGGGGCCAGGAGAGCAGTTCTTC.

This rearrangement joins TRBV20-1 to TRBJ2-7; TRBD2 matches at 12 bases. The J call could be wrong; TRBJ2-5 is a better fit for the DNA end. Germline V gives CDR1 DFQATT, CDR2 SNEGSKA (reference sequence). CDR3 length equals 15 residues. The CDR3 nucleotides are TGCAGTGCGGCGGCTAGCGGGGGGGCTAGGGAGACCCAGTACTTC. Its translation: CSAAASGGARETQYF.

Worth noting for this clonotype: A junction end diverges from the germline sequence, so it may reflect a read error. The chain recombines TRBV24-1 with TRBJ2-3; 7 bases match TRBD1. Germline V gene lookup returns CDR1 KGHDR and CDR2 SFDVKD. This CDR3 spans 16 amino acids. The CDR3: CTTSDLGPGGLNTQYF. The CDR3 DNA is TGTACCACCAGTGATTTGGGGCCAGGGGGTCTAAATACGCAGTATTTT.

As regards this clonotype: A much more abundant neighbour one base away suggests this may be a read error. This rearrangement joins TRBV4-1 to TRBJ2-6; D is possibly TRBD2 (6 bases). This CDR3 spans 19 amino acids. The germline CDR1 and CDR2 sequences are MGHRA and YSYEKL. Here the CDR3 reads CASSQTSLEANSGTNVLTF. DNA for the CDR3: TGCGCCAGCAGCCAAACTAGCTTGGAAGCGAACTCTGGGACCAACGTCCTGACTTTC.

The genes are TRBV20-1 and TRBJ1-2; D not resolved. V shed 4 bases and J shed 1 base, with 16 bases lying between them. Germline-derived CDR1 and CDR2 are DFQATT and SNEGSKA (reference sequence). The CDR3 runs to 15 residues. CDR3 in DNA: TGCAGTGCTACTAGCCCTATAGGCCTTAACTATGGCTACACCTTC. Translation: CSATSPIGLNYGYTF.

V gene TRBV5-1 combines with J gene TRBJ1-2; a possible D gene is TRBD1 (6 bases). The V gene lost 2 bases and the J gene lost 1 base, with 9 bases spanning the gap. Germline CDR1 reads SGHRS; CDR2 reads YFSETQ. The CDR3 totals 14 residues. The CDR3 DNA reads TGCGCCAGCAGCTTTGAGGACAGTAACTATGGCTACACCTTC. Translated: CASSFEDSNYGYTF.

This clonotype occurred a few times. The J gene is TRBJ2-5, the V gene TRBV20-1; 8 bases match TRBD1. J gave up 5 bases and V 0 bases, and 14 bases lay outside the gene matches. Germline V gene data show CDR1 as DFQATT and CDR2 as SNEGSKA (reference sequence). The CDR3 totals 17 residues. Here the CDR3 DNA reads TGCAGTGCTAGAGACGCTGAGGGCAGGGGGCTTTCGGAGACCCAGTACTTC. Amino acid sequence: CSARDAEGRGLSETQYF.

This rearrangement joins TRBV20-1 to TRBJ2-7, with D unresolved. Germline CDR1 and CDR2: DFQATT and SNEGSKA (reference sequence). CDR3 length: 14 amino acids. The germline V and J ends were trimmed by 5 bases and 3 bases, with 17 bases remaining between them. Here the CDR3 reads CSAPRAGKFYEQYF. CDR3 bases: TGCAGTGCTCCCCGGGCAGGCAAATTCTACGAGCAGTACTTC.

In its sample, this clonotype was seen once. The V and J genes are TRBV20-1 and TRBJ2-1, with 9 bases aligning to TRBD2. This CDR3 has 15 residues. Germline V gene data show CDR1 as DFQATT and CDR2 as SNEGSKA (reference sequence). The V and J ends lost 0 bases and 5 bases, in that order; junction bases with no gene match: 5. The CDR3 DNA reads as TGCAGTGCTAGAGAGGCGCTAGCGGGAAACAATGAGCAGTTCTTC. Encoded protein: CSAREALAGNNEQFF.

The chain is built from TRBV4-1 and TRBJ2-1; no clear D. The CDR3 runs 15 residues. V gave up 2 bases and J gave up 6 bases, with 14 bases separating them. Germline V gives CDR1 MGHRA, CDR2 YSYEKL. The CDR3, as DNA: TGCGCCAGCAGCCAACCCCCCTCACTGGCCAATGAGCAGTTCTTC. It codes for CASSQPPSLANEQFF.

This clonotype has just a few counts. A clone one base away is much larger, so this may be a read error. The J gene is TRBJ2-7, the V gene TRBV27; D remains ambiguous. This CDR3 contains 10 residues. Trimming stripped 6 bases from V and 3 bases from J, with 3 bases between. The germline V gene has CDR1 MNHEY and CDR2 SMNVEV (reference sequence). The CDR3 is CASRIYEQYF. CDR3 DNA sequence: TGTGCCAGCAGAATCTACGAGCAGTACTTC.